The 30 T cell receptor beta chains below come from one sample, sequenced in a study of T cells in localized non-small cell lung cancer. Only in-frame clones appear in the TCRdb table, and some are missing; sequencing was by immunoSEQ multiplex PCR. Here the sample spans around 78,000 clones, around 90% being singletons. Sample: peripheral blood, taken before any cancer treatment. The receptors originated from a woman aged 40-69 years with stage I squamous cell lung carcinoma.

The CDR3 DNA reads as TGTGCCAGCAGTGTATTGGGGACAGGGGCGATCGAAGGCACCTTC. It is translated as CASSVLGTGAIEGTF. The gene calls are TRBV2 and TRBJ1-2; 10 nucleotides match TRBD1. This CDR3 spans 15 amino acids. J gave up 13 bases and V 4 bases, and 15 bases lay outside the gene matches. Germline-derived CDR1 and CDR2 are SNHLY and FYNNEI. The complete variable domain, with remaining parts taken from reference TRBV2 and TRBJ1-2, reads EPEVTQTPSHQVTQMGQEVILRCVPISNHLYFYWYRQILGQKVEFLVSFYNNEISEKSEIFDDQFSVERPDGSNFTLKIRSTKLEDSAMYFCASSVLGTGAIEGTFGSGTRLTVV.

The rearrangement joins TRBV19 to TRBJ1-2, with D unclear. CDR1 and CDR2 (germline): LNHDA, SQIVND (reference sequence). The CDR3 totals 14 residues. The germline V and J ends were trimmed by 3 bases and 8 bases, with 16 bases remaining between them. As DNA, the CDR3 is TGTGCCAGTAGTATTCCCGCCAGCCCTAGGGGCTACACCTTC. It translates to CASSIPASPRGYTF.

The genes are TRBV7-2 and TRBJ2-7; D gene unclear. Germline CDR1 is SGHTA and CDR2 is FQGNSA. The germline V and J ends were trimmed by 7 bases and 3 bases, with 13 bases remaining between them. The CDR3 spans 13 residues. CDR3 DNA: TGTGCCAGCACGCTGTCCCGGAACTACGAGCAGTACTTC. Its protein product is CASTLSRNYEQYF.

This chain links TRBV27 with TRBJ1-1; no firm D call. CDR3 length: 15 residues. Germline-derived CDR1 and CDR2 are MNHEY and SMNVEV (reference sequence). V lost 5 bases, J lost 4 bases, and 17 bases lay in between. In DNA form, the CDR3 reads TGTGCCAGCAGTCCCGATGGGGTCGGGAGCACTGAAGCTTTCTTT. Its protein product is CASSPDGVGSTEAFF.

The chain combines TRBV6-5 with TRBJ2-7; D remains ambiguous. The CDR3 extends over 15 amino acids. Trimming shortened V by 0 bases and J by 0 bases, and 9 bases separated the two germline ends. The germline V gene encodes CDR1 MNHEY and CDR2 SVGAGI. The CDR3 loop is CASSYSMSSSYEQYF. CDR3 nucleotides: TGTGCCAGCAGTTACTCGATGAGTAGCTCCTACGAGCAGTACTTC.

This chain joins TRBV7-3 and TRBJ2-2; possible D gene TRBD2, 5 bases. The V end was cut by 5 bases, the J end by 1 base, with 11 bases between. Per the germline V gene, CDR1 is SGHTA and CDR2 is FQGTGA. This CDR3 is 15 amino acids long. The CDR3 DNA is TGTGCCAGCAGCCCCCATGCGGGGAACACCGGGGAGCTGTTTTTT. Encoded protein: CASSPHAGNTGELFF.

V gene TRBV30 combines with J gene TRBJ1-1, with 10 bases lining up with TRBD1. CDR1 and CDR2 from the germline V gene are GTSNPN and SVGIG (reference sequence). The CDR3 consists of 12 residues. Trimming removed 8 bases from V and 10 bases from J; junction bases left unmatched: 10. The CDR3 protein is CAGDRGQVGAFF. The CDR3 nucleotides read TGTGCCGGAGACAGGGGGCAAGTTGGAGCTTTCTTT.

The gene calls are TRBV15 and TRBJ1-4; maybe TRBD1 (6 bases). V was cut by 6 bases and J by 0 bases, with 23 bases left in between. The CDR3 totals 19 residues. Germline-derived CDR1 and CDR2 are LNHNV and YYDKDF (reference sequence). CDR3 amino acids: CATSSGRMGAFATNEKLFF. CDR3 nucleotides: TGTGCCACCAGTTCAGGAAGGATGGGGGCTTTTGCAACTAATGAAAAACTGTTTTTT.

CDR3 DNA sequence: TGTGCCAGCAGCTCCCCGACAGGGGGCAGCACCGGGGAGCTGTTTTTT. As protein: CASSSPTGGSTGELFF. The genes are TRBV7-9 and TRBJ2-2, with 10 bases matching TRBD1. After removal of 4 bases from V and 4 bases from J, the junction contained 6 bases not matched to a gene. Germline V gene lookup returns CDR1 SEHNR and CDR2 FQNEAQ (reference sequence). The length of the CDR3 is 16 residues.

V is TRBV5-1 and J is TRBJ2-1; D possibly corresponds to TRBD2 (7 bases). This CDR3 is built from 16 residues. Germline CDR1 is SGHRS and CDR2 is YFSETQ. The V gene lost 4 bases and the J gene lost 7 bases, with 21 bases spanning the gap. CDR3 nucleotide sequence: TGCGCCAGCAGCCTCCGTTCTCCGGGGGGCCAGAATGAGCAGTTCTTC. Protein: CASSLRSPGGQNEQFF.

The chain joins TRBV6-5 to TRBJ2-5; D unclear. V was cut by 1 base and J by 4 bases, with 1 base left in between. Germline CDR1 and CDR2: MNHEY and SVGAGI. The CDR3 totals 11 residues. CDR3 DNA: TGTGCCAGCAGTTACTTAGAGACCCAGTACTTC. It encodes CASSYLETQYF.

CDR3 loop: CASSPRTGNYGYTF. In DNA form, the CDR3 reads TGTGCCAGCAGCCCCAGGACAGGGAACTATGGCTACACCTTC. The chain couples TRBV7-9 to TRBJ1-2; 8 nucleotides align to TRBD1. The V gene's germline CDR1 is SEHNR and CDR2 FQNEAQ (reference sequence). J was trimmed by 2 bases and V by 5 bases; bases with no gene match: 4. The CDR3 totals 14 residues.

CDR3 region: CASSVDGRGNYGYTF. The CDR3 DNA sequence: TGTGCCAGCAGCGTAGACGGGAGGGGGAACTATGGCTACACCTTC. J is TRBJ1-2 and V is TRBV9; TRBD1 might be the D (6 bases). Germline-derived CDR1 and CDR2 are SGDLS and YYNGEE. V lost 0 bases to trimming and J lost 2 bases, with 11 bases between them. This CDR3 comprises 15 residues.

V usage is TRBV10-2 and J usage is TRBJ1-1; D is possibly TRBD1 (5 bases). Trimming left V 0 bases short and J 8 bases short, with 13 bases between. Looked up from germline, CDR1 is WSHSY and CDR2 is SAAADI. The CDR3 is 14 amino acids. The CDR3, as DNA: TGCGCCAGCAGTGAGTCGGGGACTTGGAGGGAAGCTTTCTTT. It specifies CASSESGTWREAFF.

This chain connects TRBV19 to TRBJ1-1; D is perhaps TRBD1 (6 bases). The V gene lost 3 bases and the J gene lost 4 bases, with 15 bases spanning the gap. The CDR3 extends over 15 amino acids. Germline assignment: CDR1 LNHDA and CDR2 SQIVND (reference sequence). The CDR3 DNA reads as TGTGCCAGTAGTATTGGGGGCAGTTATATCACTGAAGCTTTCTTT. Protein product: CASSIGGSYITEAFF.

Written as DNA, the CDR3 is TGTGCCAGCAGCCTCGCCAGCAGGGGGAATAATGAAAAACTGTTTTTT. Its translation: CASSLASRGNNEKLFF. The rearrangement links TRBV2 to TRBJ1-4; 7 bases are a match to TRBD1. The trim removed 6 bases at V and 4 bases at J, leaving 11 bases unmatched. Germline V lookup: CDR1 SNHLY, CDR2 FYNNEI. The CDR3 is 16 amino acids. Based on the CDR3 plus reference TRBV2 and TRBJ1-4, the full variable domain is EPEVTQTPSHQVTQMGQEVILRCVPISNHLYFYWYRQILGQKVEFLVSFYNNEISEKSEIFDDQFSVERPDGSNFTLKIRSTKLEDSAMYFCASSLASRGNNEKLFFGSGTQLSVL.

V gene TRBV29-1 combines with J gene TRBJ1-2; tentatively, D is TRBD1 (6 bases). This CDR3 has 13 amino acids. Between the trimmed V and J ends, which lost 0 bases and 4 bases, there was a span of 9 bases. Germline V gene lookup returns CDR1 SQVTM and CDR2 ANQGSEA. This CDR3 reads CSVEEDSVYGYTF. The CDR3, as DNA: TGCAGCGTTGAAGAGGACAGTGTCTATGGCTACACCTTC. The full variable domain, completed using reference TRBV29-1 and TRBJ1-2, is SAVISQKPSRDICQRGTSLTIQCQVDSQVTMMFWYRQQPGQSLTLIATANQGSEATYESGFVIDKFPISRPNLTFSTLTVSNMSPEDSSIYLCSVEEDSVYGYTFGSGTRLTVV.

This clone was observed a handful of times. V gene TRBV7-8 combines with J gene TRBJ1-1, with unresolved D. Germline V gene sequence: CDR1 SGHVS, CDR2 FQNEAQ. The CDR3 is 14 amino acids. V lost 3 bases and J lost 2, with 10 bases in between. The CDR3 protein is CASSFPLRNTEAFF. CDR3 DNA sequence: TGTGCCAGCAGCTTCCCCCTCCGCAACACTGAAGCTTTCTTT.

The V call is TRBV5-1, the J call TRBJ1-1; maybe TRBD1 (6 bases). Germline V gives CDR1 SGHRS, CDR2 YFSETQ. The V and J ends lost 0 bases and 7 bases respectively, with 13 bases between them. The CDR3 extends over 14 amino acids. Here the CDR3 reads CASSLDRVQDEAFF. CDR3 DNA sequence: TGCGCCAGCAGCTTGGACAGGGTTCAGGATGAAGCTTTCTTT.

The V gene is TRBV27, the J gene TRBJ2-7, with TRBD1 matching over 9 bases. The V segment lost 6 bases and the J segment 4 bases; nucleotides outside the gene matches: 7. Germline loops: CDR1 MNHEY, CDR2 SMNVEV (reference sequence). CDR3 length equals 14 residues. The DNA for the CDR3 is TGTGCCAGCAGCCTACAGGGGGCTCGATACGAGCAGTACTTC. It translates to CASSLQGARYEQYF.

The V and J genes are TRBV29-1 and TRBJ1-3; D is ambiguous. The V and J ends lost 4 bases and 4 bases respectively, with 8 bases between them. The germline CDR1 and CDR2 sequences are SQVTM and ANQGSEA. The CDR3 covers 12 residues. Here the CDR3 reads CSVVLAGNTIYF. The CDR3 DNA reads TGCAGCGTTGTTCTCGCCGGAAACACCATATATTTT.

This rearrangement joins TRBV2 to TRBJ1-1, with D hard to call. Per germline, CDR1 SNHLY and CDR2 FYNNEI. V lost 5 bases, J lost 3 bases, and 10 bases lay in between. This CDR3 has 13 residues. CDR3: CASSTEEDTEAFF. CDR3 DNA: TGTGCCAGCAGTACAGAGGAGGACACTGAAGCTTTCTTT. Full variable domain (outside the CDR3, taken from reference TRBV2 and TRBJ1-1): EPEVTQTPSHQVTQMGQEVILRCVPISNHLYFYWYRQILGQKVEFLVSFYNNEISEKSEIFDDQFSVERPDGSNFTLKIRSTKLEDSAMYFCASSTEEDTEAFFGQGTRLTVV.

The V call is TRBV6-6, the J call TRBJ2-5, with no clear D. Germline V gives CDR1 MNHNY, CDR2 SVGAGI (reference sequence). V was clipped by 0 bases and J by 3 bases, with 5 bases between them. The CDR3 totals 13 residues. The CDR3, as DNA: TGTGCCAGCAGTTACTCGGCGGAAGAGACCCAGTACTTC. Translation: CASSYSAEETQYF.

The rearrangement joins TRBV15 to TRBJ1-2; TRBD1 matches 7 bases. The CDR3 consists of 15 residues. V was clipped by 4 bases and J by 1 base; unmatched bases: 6. CDR1 is LNHNV, CDR2 YYDKDF, per germline (reference sequence). CDR3 bases: TGTGCCACCAGCACGGACAGGAGAAATAACTATGGCTACACCTTC. It specifies CATSTDRRNNYGYTF.

This rearrangement joins TRBV2 to TRBJ1-2; TRBD1 matches 7 bases. This CDR3 is built from 14 residues. Per the germline V gene, CDR1 is SNHLY and CDR2 is FYNNEI. V trimming: 6 bases; J trimming: 2 bases; junction bases outside the gene matches: 6. The CDR3 loop reads CASRTTGANYGYTF. DNA for the CDR3: TGTGCCAGCAGGACTACAGGGGCGAACTATGGCTACACCTTC. The complete variable domain, with remaining parts taken from reference TRBV2 and TRBJ1-2, reads EPEVTQTPSHQVTQMGQEVILRCVPISNHLYFYWYRQILGQKVEFLVSFYNNEISEKSEIFDDQFSVERPDGSNFTLKIRSTKLEDSAMYFCASRTTGANYGYTFGSGTRLTVV.

This chain links TRBV10-1 with TRBJ2-4; a weak D match, TRBD2 (7 bases). The germline V gene encodes CDR1 WNHNN and CDR2 SYGVQD (reference sequence). V was trimmed by 5 bases and J by 6 bases, leaving 23 bases between them. The CDR3 runs to 17 residues. Here the CDR3 reads CASSSSLGGGDGNIQYF. CDR3 DNA sequence: TGCGCCAGCAGTTCTTCTTTAGGGGGGGGCGATGGAAACATTCAGTACTTC.

The rearrangement uses TRBV7-2 and TRBJ2-7; a weak D match, TRBD2 (5 bases). V lost 3 bases and J lost 4, with 16 bases in between. Per germline, CDR1 SGHTA and CDR2 FQGNSA. CDR3 length equals 15 residues. CDR3 nucleotides: TGTGCCAGCAGCTTTTATGGTAGAGGGTTTTACGAGCAGTACTTC. It codes for CASSFYGRGFYEQYF. The full variable domain, rest sourced from reference TRBV7-2 and TRBJ2-7, is GAGVSQSPSNKVTEKGKDVELRCDPISGHTALYWYRQSLGQGLEFLIYFQGNSAPDKSGLPSDRFSAERTGGSVSTLTIQRTQQEDSAVYLCASSFYGRGFYEQYFGPGTRLTVT.

The V gene is TRBV11-1, the J gene TRBJ1-1, with D perhaps TRBD1 (5 bases). V lost 8 bases and J 6 bases, leaving 10 bases between the germline ends. CDR3 length: 11 residues. Germline V gives CDR1 SGHAT, CDR2 FQDESV (reference sequence). DNA of the CDR3: TGTGCCAGCCTGGGACGGTCTGAAGCTTTCTTT. Its protein is CASLGRSEAFF.

This chain uses TRBV19 with TRBJ1-5; possibly TRBD1 for D (6 bases). Germline V lookup: CDR1 LNHDA, CDR2 SQIVND (reference sequence). V lost 5 bases and J 6 bases, leaving 20 bases between the germline ends. This CDR3 has 16 residues. The CDR3 protein is CASSPRTERGRQPQHF. The CDR3 DNA sequence: TGTGCCAGTAGTCCTCGGACAGAGCGGGGTCGTCAGCCCCAGCATTTT. The full variable domain, rest sourced from reference TRBV19 and TRBJ1-5, is DGGITQSPKYLFRKEGQNVTLSCEQNLNHDAMYWYRQDPGQGLRLIYYSQIVNDFQKGDIAEGYSVSREKKESFPLTVTSAQKNPTAFYLCASSPRTERGRQPQHFGDGTRLSIL.

CDR3 coding DNA: TGTGCCAGTAGTCTTATAGCGGGGGGCGGGACAGATACGCAGTATTTT. As protein: CASSLIAGGGTDTQYF. The rearrangement links TRBV19 to TRBJ2-3, with 10 bases matching TRBD2. V lost 5 bases and J lost 3; bases outside the gene matches: 8. CDR1 and CDR2 from the germline V gene are LNHDA and SQIVND (reference sequence). The CDR3 is 16 residues long.